This T cell receptor beta chain was found in a study of T cell responses to AZD1222 COVID-19 vaccine. Concerning this clone itself: No antigen is known for it.

Clones were read by immunoSEQ multiplex PCR, and TCRdb kept only the in-frame ones, dropping some. The table includes some 280,000 clones, 90% to 95% detected once. It was second doses at about 4 or about 12 weeks that were pooled. Points from the study as a whole: Females outnumbered males among donors, who were mostly white British; clonal diversity was possibly underestimated. Vaccine-associated CD4 TCRs ranged over spike, dominating at 160-218 and 743-854. A rise in Spike-specific TCR breadth and depth followed two AZD1222 doses.

CDR3 length: 13 amino acids. CDR1 and CDR2 from the germline V gene are SNHLY and FYNNEI. V shed 7 bases and J 8 bases; nucleotides not matched to a gene: 6. The receptor's source is an adult who received the AZD1222 COVID-19 vaccine. The sequencing here drew on peripheral blood, taken 28 days after the second AZD1222 dose. The J gene is TRBJ2-1, the V gene TRBV2; TRBD1 matches at 9 bases. CDR3 coding DNA: TGTGCCAGCAAAAGACAGGGGGGGCATGAGCAGTTCTTC. Its protein product is CASKRQGGHEQFF.